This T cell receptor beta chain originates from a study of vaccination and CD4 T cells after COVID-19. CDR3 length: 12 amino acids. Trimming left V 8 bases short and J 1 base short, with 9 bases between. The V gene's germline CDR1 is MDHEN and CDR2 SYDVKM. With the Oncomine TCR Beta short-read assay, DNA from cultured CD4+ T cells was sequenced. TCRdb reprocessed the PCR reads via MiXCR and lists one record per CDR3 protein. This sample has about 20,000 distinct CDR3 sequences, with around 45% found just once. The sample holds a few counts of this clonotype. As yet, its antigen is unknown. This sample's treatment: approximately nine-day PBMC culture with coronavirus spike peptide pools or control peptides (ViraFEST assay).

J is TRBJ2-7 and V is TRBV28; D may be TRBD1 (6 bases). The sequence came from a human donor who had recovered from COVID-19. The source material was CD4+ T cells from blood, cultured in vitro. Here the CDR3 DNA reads TGTGCCAGCCTGGGGGCTTCCTACGAGCAGTACTTC. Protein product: CASLGASYEQYF. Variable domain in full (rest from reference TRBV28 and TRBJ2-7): DVKVTQSSRYLVKRTGEKVFLECVQDMDHENMFWYRQDPGLGLRLIYFSYDVKMKEKGDIPEGYSVSREKKERFSLILESASTNQTSMYLCASLGASYEQYFGPGTRLTVT.